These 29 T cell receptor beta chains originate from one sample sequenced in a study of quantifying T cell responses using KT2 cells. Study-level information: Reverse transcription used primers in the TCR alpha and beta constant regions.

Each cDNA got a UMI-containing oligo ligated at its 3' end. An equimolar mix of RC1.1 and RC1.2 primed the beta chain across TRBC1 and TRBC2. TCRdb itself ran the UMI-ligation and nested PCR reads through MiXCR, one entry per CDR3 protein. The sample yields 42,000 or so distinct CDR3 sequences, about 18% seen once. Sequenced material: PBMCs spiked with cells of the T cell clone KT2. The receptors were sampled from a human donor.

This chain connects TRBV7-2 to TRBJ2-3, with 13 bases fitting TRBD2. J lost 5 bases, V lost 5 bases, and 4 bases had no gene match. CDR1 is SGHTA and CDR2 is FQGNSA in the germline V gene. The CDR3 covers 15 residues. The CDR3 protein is CASSVTSGRLDTQYF. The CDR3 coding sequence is TGTGCCAGCAGCGTGACTAGCGGGAGGCTAGATACGCAGTATTTT.

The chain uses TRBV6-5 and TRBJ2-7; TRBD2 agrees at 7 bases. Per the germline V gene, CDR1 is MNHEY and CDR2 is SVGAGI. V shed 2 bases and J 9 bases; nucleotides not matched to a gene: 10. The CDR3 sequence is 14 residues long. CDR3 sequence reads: CASSYGAGVFPQYF. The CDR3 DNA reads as TGTGCCAGCAGTTACGGCGCGGGAGTATTTCCGCAGTACTTC.

The CDR3 DNA sequence: TGCAGTGCTAGACCCGGACAGGGGGGTCACTATAATTCACCCCTCCACTTT. Translating gives CSARPGQGGHYNSPLHF. V usage is TRBV20-1 and J usage is TRBJ1-6, with 10 bases matching TRBD1. Germline CDR1 DFQATT, CDR2 SNEGSKA (reference sequence). This CDR3 comprises 17 residues. V shed 2 bases, J shed 3 bases, and the junction held 7 bases outside the gene matches.

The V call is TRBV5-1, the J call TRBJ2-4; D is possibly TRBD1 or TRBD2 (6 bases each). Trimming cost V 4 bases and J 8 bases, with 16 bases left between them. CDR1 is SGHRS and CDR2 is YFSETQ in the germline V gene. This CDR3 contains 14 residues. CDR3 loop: CASSPPTGGDIQYF. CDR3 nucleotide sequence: TGCGCCAGCAGCCCCCCGACAGGCGGGGACATTCAGTACTTC.

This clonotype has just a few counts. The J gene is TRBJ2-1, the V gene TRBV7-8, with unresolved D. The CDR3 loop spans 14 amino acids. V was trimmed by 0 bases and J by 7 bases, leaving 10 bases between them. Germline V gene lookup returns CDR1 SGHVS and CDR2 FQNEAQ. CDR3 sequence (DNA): TGTGCCAGCAGCTTAGCGATTTTCCGTAATGAGCAGTTCTTC. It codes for CASSLAIFRNEQFF.

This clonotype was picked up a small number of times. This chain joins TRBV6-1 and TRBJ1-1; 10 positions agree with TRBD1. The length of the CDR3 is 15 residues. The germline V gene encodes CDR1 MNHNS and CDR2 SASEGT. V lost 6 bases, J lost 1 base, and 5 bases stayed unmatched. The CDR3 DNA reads TGTGCCAGCAGGACAGGGGGCAGTGGGAACACTGAAGCTTTCTTT. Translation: CASRTGGSGNTEAFF.

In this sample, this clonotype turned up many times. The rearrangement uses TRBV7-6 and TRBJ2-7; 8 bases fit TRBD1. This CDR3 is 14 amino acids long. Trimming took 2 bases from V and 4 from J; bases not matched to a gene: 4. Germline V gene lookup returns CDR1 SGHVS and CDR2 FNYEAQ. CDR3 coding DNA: TGTGCCAGCAGCTTACAGGGGGCGGCGTACGAGCAGTACTTC. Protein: CASSLQGAAYEQYF.

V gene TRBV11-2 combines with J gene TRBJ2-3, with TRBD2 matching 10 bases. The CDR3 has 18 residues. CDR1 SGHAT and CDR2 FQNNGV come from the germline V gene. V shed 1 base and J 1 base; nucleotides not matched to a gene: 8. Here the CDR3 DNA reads TGTGCCAGCAGCTTAGTACTAGCGGGGTCTTGGGGCACAGATACGCAGTATTTT. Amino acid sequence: CASSLVLAGSWGTDTQYF. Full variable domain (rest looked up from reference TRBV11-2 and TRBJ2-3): EAGVAQSPRYKIIEKRQSVAFWCNPISGHATLYWYQQILGQGPKLLIQFQNNGVVDDSQLPKDRFSAERLKGVDSTLKIQPAKLEDSAVYLCASSLVLAGSWGTDTQYFGPGTRLTVL.

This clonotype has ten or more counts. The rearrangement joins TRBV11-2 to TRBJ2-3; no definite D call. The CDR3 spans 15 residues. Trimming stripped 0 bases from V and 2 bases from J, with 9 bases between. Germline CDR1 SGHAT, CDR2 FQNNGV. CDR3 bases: TGTGCCAGCAGCTTAGATCGGGCATTCACAGATACGCAGTATTTT. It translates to CASSLDRAFTDTQYF.

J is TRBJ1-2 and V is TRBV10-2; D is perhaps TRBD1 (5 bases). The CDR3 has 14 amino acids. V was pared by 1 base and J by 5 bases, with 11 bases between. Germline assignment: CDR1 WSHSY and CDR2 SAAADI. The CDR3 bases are TGCGCCAGCAGTGAGTTCGGGGGACTTTATGGCTACACCTTC. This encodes CASSEFGGLYGYTF.

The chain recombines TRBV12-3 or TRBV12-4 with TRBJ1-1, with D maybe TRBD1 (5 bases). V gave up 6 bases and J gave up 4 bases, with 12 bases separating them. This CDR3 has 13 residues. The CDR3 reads CASSLRGSTEAFF. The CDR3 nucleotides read TGTGCCAGCAGCCTAAGGGGTAGCACTGAAGCTTTCTTT.

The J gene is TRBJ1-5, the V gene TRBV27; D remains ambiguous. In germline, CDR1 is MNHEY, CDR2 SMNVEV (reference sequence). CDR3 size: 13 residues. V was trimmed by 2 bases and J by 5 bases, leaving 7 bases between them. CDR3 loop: CASSLVGDQPQHF. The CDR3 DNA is TGTGCCAGCAGTTTAGTGGGCGATCAGCCCCAGCATTTT.

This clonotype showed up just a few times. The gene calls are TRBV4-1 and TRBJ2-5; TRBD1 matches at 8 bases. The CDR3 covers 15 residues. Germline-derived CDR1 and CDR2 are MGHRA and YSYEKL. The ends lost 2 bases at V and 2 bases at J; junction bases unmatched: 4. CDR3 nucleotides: TGCGCCAGCAGCCAAACGAGGACAGGGCAAGAGACCCAGTACTTC. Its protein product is CASSQTRTGQETQYF.

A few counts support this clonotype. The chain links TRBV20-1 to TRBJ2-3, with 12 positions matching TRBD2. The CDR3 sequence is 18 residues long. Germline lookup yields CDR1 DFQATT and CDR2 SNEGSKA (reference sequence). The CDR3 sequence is CSLKRLAGDVGSTDTQYF. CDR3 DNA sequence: TGCAGCCTAAAGCGACTAGCGGGGGACGTGGGGAGCACAGATACGCAGTATTTT.

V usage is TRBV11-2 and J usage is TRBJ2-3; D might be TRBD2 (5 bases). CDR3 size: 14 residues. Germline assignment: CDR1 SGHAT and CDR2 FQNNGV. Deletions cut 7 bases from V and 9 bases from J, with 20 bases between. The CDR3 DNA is TGTGCCAGCAACCCCCAAAGGGAAACGGGGACGCAGTATTTT. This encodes CASNPQRETGTQYF. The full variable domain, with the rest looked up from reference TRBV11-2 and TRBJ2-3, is EAGVAQSPRYKIIEKRQSVAFWCNPISGHATLYWYQQILGQGPKLLIQFQNNGVVDDSQLPKDRFSAERLKGVDSTLKIQPAKLEDSAVYLCASNPQRETGTQYFGPGTRLTVL.

CDR3 DNA: TGTGCCAGCAGTTACGCTCGCGGCGGGGAGCTGTTTTTT. Its translation: CASSYARGGELFF. This chain links TRBV6-5 with TRBJ2-2; D is uncertain. The CDR3 is 13 residues long. V was shortened by 2 bases and J by 7 bases, with 8 bases between the two germline ends. The germline V gene encodes CDR1 MNHEY and CDR2 SVGAGI.

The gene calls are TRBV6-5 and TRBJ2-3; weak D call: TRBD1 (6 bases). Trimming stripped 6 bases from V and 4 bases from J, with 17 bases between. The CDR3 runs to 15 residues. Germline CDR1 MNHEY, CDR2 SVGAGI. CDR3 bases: TGTGCCAGCAGCCGCCCGCGTGGGGGCCCAGATACGCAGTATTTT. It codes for CASSRPRGGPDTQYF.

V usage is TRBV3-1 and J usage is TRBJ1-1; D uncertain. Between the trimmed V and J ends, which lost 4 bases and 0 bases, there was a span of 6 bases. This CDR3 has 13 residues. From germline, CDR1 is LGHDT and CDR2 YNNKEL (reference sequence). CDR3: CASSPTMNTEAFF. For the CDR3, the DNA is TGTGCCAGCAGCCCTACAATGAACACTGAAGCTTTCTTT.

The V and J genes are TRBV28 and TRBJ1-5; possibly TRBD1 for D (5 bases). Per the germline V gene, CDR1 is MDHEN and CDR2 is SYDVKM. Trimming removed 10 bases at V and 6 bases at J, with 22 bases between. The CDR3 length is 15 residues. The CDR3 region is CATRLGGGSVQPQHF. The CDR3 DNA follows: TGTGCCACCCGTCTGGGGGGGGGGTCGGTTCAGCCCCAGCATTTT.

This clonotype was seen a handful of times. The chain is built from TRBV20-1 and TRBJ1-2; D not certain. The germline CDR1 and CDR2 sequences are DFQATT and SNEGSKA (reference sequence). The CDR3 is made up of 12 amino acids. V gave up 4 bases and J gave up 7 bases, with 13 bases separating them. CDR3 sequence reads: CSAKRGTGGYTF. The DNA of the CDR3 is TGCAGTGCTAAACGGGGAACGGGTGGCTACACCTTC.

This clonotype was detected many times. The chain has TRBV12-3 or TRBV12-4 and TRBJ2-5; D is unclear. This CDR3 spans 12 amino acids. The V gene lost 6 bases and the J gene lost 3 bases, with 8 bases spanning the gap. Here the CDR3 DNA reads TGTGCCAGCAGCGGATCTAAAGAGACCCAGTACTTC. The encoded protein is CASSGSKETQYF.

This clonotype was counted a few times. CDR3 in amino acids: CSVELGTEAFF. The CDR3 region has the DNA TGCAGCGTTGAGCTCGGGACTGAAGCTTTCTTT. The rearrangement joins TRBV29-1 to TRBJ1-1; D gene unclear. The CDR3 sequence is 11 residues long. The germline gives CDR1 SQVTM, CDR2 ANQGSEA. The V end was cut by 3 bases, the J end by 5 bases, with 7 bases between. Variable domain in full (rest from reference TRBV29-1 and TRBJ1-1): SAVISQKPSRDICQRGTSLTIQCQVDSQVTMMFWYRQQPGQSLTLIATANQGSEATYESGFVIDKFPISRPNLTFSTLTVSNMSPEDSSIYLCSVELGTEAFFGQGTRLTVV.

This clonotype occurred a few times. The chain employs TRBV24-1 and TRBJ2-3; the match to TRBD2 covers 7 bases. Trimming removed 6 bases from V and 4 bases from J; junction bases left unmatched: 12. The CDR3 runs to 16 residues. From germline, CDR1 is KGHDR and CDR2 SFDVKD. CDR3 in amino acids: CATSSLGAGIADTQYF. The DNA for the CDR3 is TGTGCCACCAGTTCCCTCGGAGCGGGAATCGCAGATACGCAGTATTTT.

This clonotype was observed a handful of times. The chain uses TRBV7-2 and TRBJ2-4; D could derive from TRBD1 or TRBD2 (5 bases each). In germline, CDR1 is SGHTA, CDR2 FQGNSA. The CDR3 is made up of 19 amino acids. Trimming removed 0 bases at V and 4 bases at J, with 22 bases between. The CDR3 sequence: CASSLASPDTLRVKNIQYF. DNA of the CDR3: TGTGCCAGCAGCTTAGCTAGTCCGGACACCCTGAGGGTGAAAAACATTCAGTACTTC. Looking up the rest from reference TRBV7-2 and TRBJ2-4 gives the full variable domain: GAGVSQSPSNKVTEKGKDVELRCDPISGHTALYWYRQSLGQGLEFLIYFQGNSAPDKSGLPSDRFSAERTGGSVSTLTIQRTQQEDSAVYLCASSLASPDTLRVKNIQYFGAGTRLSVL.

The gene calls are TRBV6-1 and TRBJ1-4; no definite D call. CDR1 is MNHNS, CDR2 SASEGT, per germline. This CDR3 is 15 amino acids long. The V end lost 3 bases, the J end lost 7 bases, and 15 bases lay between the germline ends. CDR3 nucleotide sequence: TGTGCCAGCAGTGAGGGCCAGTCGGTTAGTGAAAAACTGTTTTTT. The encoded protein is CASSEGQSVSEKLFF.

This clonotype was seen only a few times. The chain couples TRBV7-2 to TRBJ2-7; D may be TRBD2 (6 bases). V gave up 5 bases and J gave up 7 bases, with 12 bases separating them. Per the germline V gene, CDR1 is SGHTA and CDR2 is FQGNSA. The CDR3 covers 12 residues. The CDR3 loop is CASSLYGTEQYF. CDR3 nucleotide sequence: TGTGCCAGCAGCCTCTATGGGACTGAGCAGTACTTC.

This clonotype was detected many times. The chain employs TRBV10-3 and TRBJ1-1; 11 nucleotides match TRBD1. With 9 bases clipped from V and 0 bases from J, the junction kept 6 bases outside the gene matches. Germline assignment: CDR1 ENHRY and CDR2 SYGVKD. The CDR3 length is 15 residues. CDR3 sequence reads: CAIGGQGAMNTEAFF. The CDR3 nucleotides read TGTGCCATTGGAGGACAGGGGGCGATGAACACTGAAGCTTTCTTT.

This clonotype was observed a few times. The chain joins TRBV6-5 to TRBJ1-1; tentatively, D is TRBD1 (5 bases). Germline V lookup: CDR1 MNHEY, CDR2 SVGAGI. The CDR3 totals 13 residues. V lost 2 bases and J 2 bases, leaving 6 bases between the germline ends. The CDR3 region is CASSYGTNTEAFF. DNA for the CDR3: TGTGCCAGCAGTTACGGGACCAACACTGAAGCTTTCTTT.

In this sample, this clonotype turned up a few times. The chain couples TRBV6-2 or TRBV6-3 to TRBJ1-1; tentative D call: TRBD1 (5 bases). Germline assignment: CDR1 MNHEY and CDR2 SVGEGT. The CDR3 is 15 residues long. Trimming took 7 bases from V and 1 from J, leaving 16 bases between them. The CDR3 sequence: CASTPGGESNTEAFF. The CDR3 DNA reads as TGTGCCAGCACCCCGGGGGGGGAATCGAACACTGAAGCTTTCTTT.